Below are 26 T cell receptor beta chains sequenced from a single sample in a study of shared clonotypes between healthy human individuals. The naive CD8 population came from CD45RO-negative cells selected for CCR7, without terminally differentiated effector memory CD45RA+ cells. Profiled with immunoSEQ multiplex PCR; TCRdb holds only in-frame clones, not every one. The sample holds hundreds of thousands of clones; 95% to 96% are singletons and the top ten take 0.095% to 0.13%. The sample consisted of naive CD8+ T cells sorted from blood. These TCRs come from a woman in her 30s in good health.

The CDR3 spells CASSSPGEGTNEKLFF. The DNA of the CDR3 is TGTGCCAGCAGTTCGCCAGGGGAGGGAACTAATGAAAAACTGTTTTTT. The genes are TRBV27 and TRBJ1-4; D is possibly TRBD1 (6 bases). This CDR3 spans 16 amino acids. V lost 4 bases to trimming and J lost 1 base, with 13 bases between them. Germline loops: CDR1 MNHEY, CDR2 SMNVEV (reference sequence). The complete variable domain, with remaining parts taken from reference TRBV27 and TRBJ1-4, reads EAQVTQNPRYLITVTGKKLTVTCSQNMNHEYMSWYRQDPGLGLRQIYYSMNVEVTDKGDVPEGYKVSRKEKRNFPLILESPSPNQTSLYFCASSSPGEGTNEKLFFGSGTQLSVL.

The chain recombines TRBV2 with TRBJ2-7, with 7 bases matching TRBD1. Per the germline V gene, CDR1 is SNHLY and CDR2 is FYNNEI. The V segment lost 6 bases and the J segment 3 bases; nucleotides outside the gene matches: 11. The CDR3 consists of 15 residues. CDR3 protein: CASSATGDPHYEQYF. As DNA, the CDR3 is TGTGCCAGCAGCGCAACAGGGGACCCGCACTACGAGCAGTACTTC.

DNA of the CDR3: TGCGCCAGCAGCCTCGACCTAGCGGGAGGGGAAGATACGCAGTATTTT. As protein: CASSLDLAGGEDTQYF. The rearrangement uses TRBV5-1 and TRBJ2-3; the match to TRBD2 covers 12 bases. J was trimmed by 5 bases and V by 4 bases; bases with no gene match: 8. The CDR3 extends over 16 amino acids. Germline assignment: CDR1 SGHRS and CDR2 YFSETQ.

The gene calls are TRBV7-7 and TRBJ2-1; D is ambiguous. Trimming removed 6 bases from V and 0 bases from J, with 12 bases in between. Germline V gives CDR1 SSHAT, CDR2 FNYEAQ (reference sequence). The CDR3 spans 15 residues. In nucleotides, the CDR3 is TGTGCCAGCAGTTTATATAAGAGCTCCTACAATGAGCAGTTCTTC. Translation: CASSLYKSSYNEQFF.

The chain uses TRBV29-1 and TRBJ2-7; the D gene could be TRBD1 or TRBD2 (6 bases each). The CDR3 loop spans 16 amino acids. Trimming removed 1 base from V and 2 bases from J, with 18 bases in between. Germline V gene lookup returns CDR1 SQVTM and CDR2 ANQGSEA. The CDR3 DNA is TGCAGCGTTGAAGCCCTTAGCGCGGGGACAACCTACGAGCAGTACTTC. Amino acids: CSVEALSAGTTYEQYF.

The count of this clone is one. V is TRBV7-7 and J is TRBJ2-5; D perhaps matches TRBD2 (5 bases). Trimming took off 6 bases at V and 1 base at J, with 12 bases between the two ends. The germline CDR1 and CDR2 sequences are SSHAT and FNYEAQ (reference sequence). This CDR3 spans 14 amino acids. The CDR3 nucleotides are TGTGCCAGCAGTCACCGACTAACCCAAGAGACCCAGTACTTC. This encodes CASSHRLTQETQYF.

The chain links TRBV19 to TRBJ2-6, with a weak D call TRBD1 (5 bases). This CDR3 is built from 17 residues. Germline V gene data show CDR1 as LNHDA and CDR2 as SQIVND (reference sequence). Trimming took 0 bases from V and 0 from J, leaving 9 bases between them. The CDR3 DNA sequence: TGTGCCAGTAGTATAGATTGGGGCCACTCTGGGGCCAACGTCCTGACTTTC. Amino acid sequence: CASSIDWGHSGANVLTF.

J is TRBJ2-1 and V is TRBV7-9, with D tentatively TRBD2 (6 bases). Germline V gene data show CDR1 as SEHNR and CDR2 as FQNEAQ (reference sequence). Between the trimmed V and J ends, which lost 4 bases and 13 bases, there was a span of 11 bases. The CDR3 extends over 11 amino acids. CDR3 sequence reads: CASSWEDLQFF. The CDR3 region has the DNA TGTGCCAGCAGCTGGGAGGACCTCCAGTTCTTC.

This chain connects TRBV29-1 to TRBJ2-1, with 9 bases lining up with TRBD2. The CDR3 has 16 residues. CDR1 is SQVTM, CDR2 ANQGSEA, per germline. J was trimmed by 6 bases and V by 1 base; bases with no gene match: 10. The CDR3: CSVEVGGISGSNEQFF. DNA for the CDR3: TGCAGCGTTGAAGTAGGAGGGATTAGCGGGAGCAATGAGCAGTTCTTC.

The CDR3 sequence: CASSLTGGKQPQHF. CDR3 bases: TGTGCCAGCAGCTTAACAGGGGGAAAGCAGCCCCAGCATTTT. V gene TRBV7-8 combines with J gene TRBJ1-5, with TRBD1 matching over 8 bases. This CDR3 has 14 residues. The germline V gene has CDR1 SGHVS and CDR2 FQNEAQ. V lost 2 bases to trimming and J lost 7 bases; unmatched junction nucleotides: 4.

The chain employs TRBV6-1 and TRBJ2-3, with D unclear. In germline, CDR1 is MNHNS, CDR2 SASEGT. CDR3 length: 15 residues. The germline V and J ends were trimmed by 0 bases and 2 bases, with 9 bases remaining between them. The CDR3 here is CASSEAFHPTDTQYF. CDR3 sequence (DNA): TGTGCCAGCAGTGAAGCGTTCCACCCCACAGATACGCAGTATTTT.

The rearrangement links TRBV28 to TRBJ1-5; D ambiguous. With 3 bases removed from V and 0 bases from J, the gap between germline ends came to 9 bases. CDR1 and CDR2 (germline): MDHEN, SYDVKM. The CDR3 has 15 residues. CDR3 nucleotide sequence: TGTGCCAGCAGTTTCCTCGGGGTTAGCAATCAGCCCCAGCATTTT. Translated: CASSFLGVSNQPQHF.

The chain has TRBV14 and TRBJ1-1; D gene ambiguous. There are 17 residues in the CDR3. Germline V gene lookup returns CDR1 SGHDN and CDR2 FVKESK. V was cut by 3 bases and J by 4 bases, with 21 bases left in between. The CDR3 loop reads CASSHLPREGGGTEAFF. In nucleotides, the CDR3 is TGTGCCAGCAGCCATCTTCCCCGAGAGGGCGGTGGCACTGAAGCTTTCTTT.

In this sample, this clone turned up once. The chain combines TRBV6-1 with TRBJ1-2, with D maybe TRBD1 (6 bases). V was cut by 2 bases and J by 7 bases, with 17 bases left in between. Germline CDR1 and CDR2: MNHNS and SASEGT. The CDR3 loop spans 15 amino acids. The CDR3 reads CASSESTRGRGGYTF. CDR3 nucleotide sequence: TGTGCCAGCAGTGAATCCACCAGGGGCCGGGGTGGCTACACCTTC.

The chain carries TRBV18 and TRBJ2-3; TRBD2 might be the D (6 bases). From germline, CDR1 is KGHSH and CDR2 LQKENI. The CDR3 is 15 amino acids. V shed 3 bases and J shed 2 bases, with 12 bases lying between them. CDR3 sequence reads: CASSPGGTLTDTQYF. The CDR3 DNA is TGTGCCAGCTCACCGGGCGGGACCCTCACAGATACGCAGTATTTT.

J is TRBJ2-1 and V is TRBV11-2; maybe TRBD1 (5 bases). V was pared by 4 bases and J by 8 bases, with 9 bases between. The CDR3 is 12 residues long. Germline-derived CDR1 and CDR2 are SGHAT and FQNNGV. The CDR3, as DNA: TGTGCCAGCAGCTCGCAGGGCCATGAGCAGTTCTTC. Translated, it gives CASSSQGHEQFF.

The chain recombines TRBV28 with TRBJ2-1, with 7 bases lining up with TRBD2. Unmatched junction bases numbered 9, after V lost 3 bases and J lost 7 bases. The CDR3 runs to 15 residues. The germline gives CDR1 MDHEN, CDR2 SYDVKM. CDR3 nucleotide sequence: TGTGCCAGCAGTTTTGGTGGGAGGGCCAGGAATGAGCAGTTCTTC. It is translated as CASSFGGRARNEQFF.

The J gene is TRBJ2-2, the V gene TRBV29-1; D remains ambiguous. V was shortened by 4 bases and J by 8 bases, with 11 bases between the two germline ends. The CDR3 totals 12 residues. Germline loops: CDR1 SQVTM, CDR2 ANQGSEA. The CDR3 spells CSVGGVRGELFF. The CDR3 DNA follows: TGCAGCGTTGGTGGGGTTAGGGGGGAGCTGTTTTTT.

This clone has just one count. J is TRBJ2-1 and V is TRBV25-1, with unresolved D. Germline CDR1 reads MGHDK; CDR2 reads SYGVNS. The CDR3 is made up of 12 amino acids. The V end was cut by 6 bases, the J end by 9 bases, with 12 bases between. This CDR3 is CASSGPVIEQFF. Written as DNA, the CDR3 is TGTGCCAGCAGCGGGCCGGTGATTGAGCAGTTCTTC.

The chain employs TRBV13 and TRBJ2-1; 8 bases agree with TRBD2. J gave up 7 bases and V 3 bases, and 11 bases lay outside the gene matches. CDR1 is PRHDT and CDR2 is FYEKMQ in the germline V gene (reference sequence). The CDR3 runs 16 residues. As DNA, the CDR3 is TGTGCCAGCAGCTTTTGGATTAGCGGGACTGAAAATGAGCAGTTCTTC. Protein sequence: CASSFWISGTENEQFF.

The chain uses TRBV4-2 and TRBJ2-7; the match to TRBD2 covers 14 bases. V gave up 0 bases and J gave up 0 bases; unmatched junction bases: 4. The CDR3 loop spans 18 amino acids. Per germline, CDR1 LGHNA and CDR2 YNFKEQ. The CDR3 region is CASSQDGTSGSDSYEQYF. CDR3 DNA: TGTGCCAGCAGCCAAGATGGGACTAGCGGGAGCGACTCCTACGAGCAGTACTTC.

The chain employs TRBV29-1 and TRBJ2-1, with 7 nucleotides matching TRBD2. Germline V lookup: CDR1 SQVTM, CDR2 ANQGSEA. The CDR3 has 11 amino acids. V gave up 6 bases and J gave up 4 bases; unmatched junction bases: 0. For the CDR3, the DNA is TGCAGCGTGGGACTATACAATGAGCAGTTCTTC. Amino acids: CSVGLYNEQFF.

The chain combines TRBV7-9 with TRBJ1-2; D is unclear. Deletions cut 7 bases from V and 4 bases from J, with 16 bases between. Germline loops: CDR1 SEHNR, CDR2 FQNEAQ (reference sequence). The length of the CDR3 is 14 residues. CDR3 bases: TGTGCCAGCACCGGATCTGGGGTAGGCTATGGCTACACCTTC. It translates to CASTGSGVGYGYTF. The full variable domain, completed using reference TRBV7-9 and TRBJ1-2, is DTGVSQNPRHKITKRGQNVTFRCDPISEHNRLYWYRQTLGQGPEFLTYFQNEAQLEKSRLLSDRFSAERPKGSFSTLEIQRTEQGDSAMYLCASTGSGVGYGYTFGSGTRLTVV.

The rearrangement uses TRBV27 and TRBJ2-1; 10 nucleotides line up with TRBD2. V was pared by 5 bases and J by 2 bases, with 9 bases of the junction left unmatched. CDR3 length: 17 residues. CDR1 and CDR2 (germline): MNHEY, SMNVEV (reference sequence). The DNA for the CDR3 is TGTGCCAGCAGTCTCACATGGACTAGCGGACCCTACAATGAGCAGTTCTTC. Protein sequence: CASSLTWTSGPYNEQFF.

This clone was detected only once. The chain links TRBV28 to TRBJ1-4, with a weak D call TRBD1 (5 bases). Trimming took 3 bases from V and 1 from J, leaving 12 bases between them. Germline V lookup: CDR1 MDHEN, CDR2 SYDVKM. CDR3 length: 16 residues. The CDR3 bases are TGTGCCAGCAGTTTCCTCAGGGAACTAACTAATGAAAAACTGTTTTTT. Protein sequence: CASSFLRELTNEKLFF.

The chain uses TRBV15 and TRBJ1-1, with D hard to call. Germline CDR1 LNHNV, CDR2 YYDKDF (reference sequence). This CDR3 comprises 13 residues. V shed 1 base and J shed 1 base, with 4 bases lying between them. The CDR3 bases are TGTGCCACCAGCAGAGCAGGGAACACTGAAGCTTTCTTT. Amino acid sequence: CATSRAGNTEAFF. The full variable domain, with the rest looked up from reference TRBV15 and TRBJ1-1, is DAMVIQNPRYQVTQFGKPVTLSCSQTLNHNVMYWYQQKSSQAPKLLFHYYDKDFNNEADTPDNFQSRRPNTSFCFLDIRSPGLGDTAMYLCATSRAGNTEAFFGQGTRLTVV.